The 17 T cell receptor beta chains below were found in one sample sequenced in a study of technical replicates of blood from several donors. Repertoires were generated with immunoSEQ multiplex PCR, while TCRdb's copy carries only in-frame clones and drops some. In the table there are nearly 80,000 clones, around nine tenths of which are singletons. The sample was T cells isolated from PBMCs. These receptors came from a human donor in good health.

V and J are TRBV5-1 and TRBJ1-1; 8 bases align to TRBD1. Germline V gene sequence: CDR1 SGHRS, CDR2 YFSETQ. The CDR3 has 15 amino acids. With 0 bases clipped from V and 1 base from J, the junction kept 2 bases outside the gene matches. DNA for the CDR3: TGCGCCAGCAGCTTGGGGACAGGGACGAACACTGAAGCTTTCTTT. Protein sequence: CASSLGTGTNTEAFF.

V is TRBV5-1 and J is TRBJ1-5; no firm D call. V was shortened by 0 bases and J by 3 bases, with 10 bases between the two germline ends. The CDR3 covers 15 residues. Germline lookup yields CDR1 SGHRS and CDR2 YFSETQ. The CDR3 protein is CASSLDGMDNQPQHF. CDR3 sequence (DNA): TGCGCCAGCAGCTTGGACGGGATGGACAATCAGCCCCAGCATTTT.

The chain is built from TRBV7-2 and TRBJ1-2; TRBD1 matches 9 bases. The germline V gene has CDR1 SGHTA and CDR2 FQGNSA. CDR3 length: 14 amino acids. With 3 bases clipped from V and 7 bases from J, the junction kept 6 bases outside the gene matches. CDR3 amino acids: CASSLGQGGFGYTF. DNA of the CDR3: TGTGCCAGCAGCTTGGGACAGGGTGGCTTTGGCTACACCTTC.

The chain carries TRBV27 and TRBJ2-1, with TRBD1 as a possible D gene (6 bases). Germline assignment: CDR1 MNHEY and CDR2 SMNVEV (reference sequence). The CDR3 is made up of 12 amino acids. V lost 5 bases to trimming and J lost 7 bases, with 9 bases between them. Here the CDR3 reads CASSIQGNEQFF. DNA for the CDR3: TGTGCCAGCAGTATACAGGGAAATGAGCAGTTCTTC.

This chain uses TRBV7-3 with TRBJ1-1; maybe TRBD1 (5 bases). The CDR3 is made up of 13 amino acids. V lost 2 bases to trimming and J lost 7 bases, with 11 bases between them. From germline, CDR1 is SGHTA and CDR2 FQGTGA. The CDR3 sequence: CASSLQGILEAFF. CDR3 coding DNA: TGTGCCAGCAGCTTACAGGGTATCCTTGAAGCTTTCTTT. Combining the CDR3 with reference TRBV7-3 and TRBJ1-1 gives the whole variable domain GAGVSQTPSNKVTEKGKYVELRCDPISGHTALYWYRQSLGQGPEFLIYFQGTGAADDSGLPNDRFFAVRPEGSVSTLKIQRTERGDSAVYLCASSLQGILEAFFGQGTRLTVV.

This chain uses TRBV4-1 with TRBJ2-1, with 7 nucleotides matching TRBD2. The CDR3 spans 19 residues. Per the germline V gene, CDR1 is MGHRA and CDR2 is YSYEKL. Trimming at V came to 2 bases and at J to 2 bases, leaving 15 bases not matched to a gene. The CDR3 sequence: CASSQSGWAGDSPYNEQFF. The CDR3 DNA sequence: TGCGCCAGCAGCCAATCCGGGTGGGCGGGAGATAGCCCCTACAATGAGCAGTTCTTC.

The V gene is TRBV5-6, the J gene TRBJ2-7; a weak D match, TRBD1 (5 bases). The CDR3 length is 13 residues. Germline assignment: CDR1 SGHDT and CDR2 YYEEEE. The ends were cut back, 1 base at V and 2 bases at J, with 7 bases in the middle. The CDR3 region is CASSLTGPYEQYF. CDR3 coding DNA: TGTGCCAGCAGCTTGACAGGTCCCTACGAGCAGTACTTC.

The chain employs TRBV13 and TRBJ1-2, with 7 positions matching TRBD1. This CDR3 contains 12 residues. Germline CDR1 PRHDT, CDR2 FYEKMQ (reference sequence). J lost 7 bases, V lost 6 bases, and 5 bases had no gene match. CDR3 nucleotide sequence: TGTGCCAGCAGGGATACAGGGGCTGGCTACACCTTC. Translating it yields CASRDTGAGYTF.

V usage is TRBV2 and J usage is TRBJ2-2, with 7 bases matching TRBD1. The trim removed 7 bases at V and 7 bases at J, leaving 9 bases unmatched. The germline V gene has CDR1 SNHLY and CDR2 FYNNEI. This CDR3 has 14 residues. The CDR3 sequence is CASMENRGYGELFF. For the CDR3, the DNA is TGTGCCAGCATGGAAAACAGGGGATACGGGGAGCTGTTTTTT. Based on the CDR3 plus reference TRBV2 and TRBJ2-2, the full variable domain is EPEVTQTPSHQVTQMGQEVILRCVPISNHLYFYWYRQILGQKVEFLVSFYNNEISEKSEIFDDQFSVERPDGSNFTLKIRSTKLEDSAMYFCASMENRGYGELFFGEGSRLTVL.

CDR3 region: CASSLGWESEKLFF. In DNA, the CDR3 is TGTGCCAGCAGCTTGGGATGGGAGTCTGAAAAACTGTTTTTT. The chain couples TRBV5-4 to TRBJ1-4; D remains unclear. In germline, CDR1 is SGHNT, CDR2 YYREEE (reference sequence). V lost 0 bases and J lost 7, with 10 bases in between. The CDR3 runs 14 residues.

The gene calls are TRBV6-5 and TRBJ1-4; D gene unclear. Germline assignment: CDR1 MNHEY and CDR2 SVGAGI. This CDR3 has 14 residues. Trimming took 3 bases from V and 8 from J, leaving 13 bases between them. Here the CDR3 reads CASSYYPNREKLFF. CDR3 bases: TGTGCCAGCAGTTATTATCCAAACCGGGAAAAACTGTTTTTT.

This chain joins TRBV5-5 and TRBJ2-3, with a tentative D call TRBD1 (6 bases). There are 13 residues in the CDR3. Germline V gene lookup returns CDR1 SGHKS and CDR2 YYEKEE (reference sequence). V lost 2 bases, J lost 3 bases, and 7 bases lay in between. The CDR3 DNA reads TGTGCCAGCAGCTTTACAGGGACAGATACGCAGTATTTT. Amino acid sequence: CASSFTGTDTQYF.

The chain links TRBV9 to TRBJ1-4; D ambiguous. CDR1 is SGDLS and CDR2 is YYNGEE in the germline V gene. This CDR3 contains 12 residues. Trimming removed 2 bases from V and 8 bases from J, with 7 bases in between. The CDR3 is CASSVEGEKLFF. The CDR3 bases are TGTGCCAGCAGCGTCGAGGGCGAAAAACTGTTTTTT.

This chain uses TRBV5-4 with TRBJ2-7; tentative D call: TRBD2 (5 bases). The V gene's germline CDR1 is SGHNT and CDR2 YYREEE (reference sequence). The CDR3 is 15 residues long. Trimming took 1 base from V and 4 from J, leaving 15 bases between them. The CDR3 region has the DNA TGTGCCAGCAGCTTGACTGGGAGTAGCCAATACGAGCAGTACTTC. Translating gives CASSLTGSSQYEQYF.

This chain links TRBV27 with TRBJ2-1; D is possibly TRBD1 (6 bases). Germline V gene lookup returns CDR1 MNHEY and CDR2 SMNVEV (reference sequence). The V gene lost 11 bases and the J gene lost 0 bases, with 17 bases spanning the gap. CDR3 length: 15 amino acids. The CDR3 nucleotides read TGTGCCTGCCGCAGGGGTTATAGCTCCTACAATGAGCAGTTCTTC. Encoded protein: CACRRGYSSYNEQFF.

The chain couples TRBV28 to TRBJ2-5; TRBD2 agrees at 10 bases. The CDR3 extends over 18 amino acids. V gave up 6 bases and J gave up 2 bases; unmatched junction bases: 15. In germline, CDR1 is MDHEN, CDR2 SYDVKM. The CDR3 DNA follows: TGTGCCAGCAGCGCGGGACACCCGAGAGCGGGAGGGCAAGAGACCCAGTACTTC. This codes for CASSAGHPRAGGQETQYF.

J is TRBJ1-1 and V is TRBV6-6; 7 bases line up with TRBD1. The trim removed 5 bases at V and 4 bases at J, leaving 13 bases unmatched. The CDR3 extends over 16 amino acids. The germline CDR1 and CDR2 sequences are MNHNY and SVGAGI (reference sequence). The CDR3 nucleotides are TGTGCCAGCAGTAGAACGATCGGGACAGCCGCCACTGAAGCTTTCTTT. Translating it yields CASSRTIGTAATEAFF.